This TCR beta chain was obtained from a study of siplizumab effects on memory and regulatory T cells. Libraries were prepared by immunoSEQ multiplex PCR; TCRdb keeps only in-frame clonotypes and omits some of them. Of roughly 62,000 clones detected, over 90% appear once; the ten largest clones hold approximately 38%. CDR1 MNHEY and CDR2 SVGAGI come from the germline V gene. The CDR3 length is 13 residues. The V and J ends lost 4 bases and 8 bases, in that order; junction bases with no gene match: 5. To note about this clone: Antigen unknown.

General study findings and limits: The diversity of naive T cells seemed greater than that of memory cells, and their alloresponse contribution seemed major. Roughly 75-95% of dividing CD4+ or CD8+ clones were without an attributable naive or memory phenotype. Poor capture below about 10^-5 frequency left most alloreactive clones unmapped to unstimulated subsets.

This clonotype was sampled from a human donor in good health. The sequenced sample consisted of CD8+ T cells sorted from blood. The chain carries TRBV6-5 and TRBJ2-1, with TRBD2 matching 7 bases. DNA for the CDR3: TGTGCCAGCAGTTCGGGCGGGAGCGATGAGCAGTTCTTC. The encoded protein is CASSSGGSDEQFF.